The 30 T cell receptor beta chains reported below all come from one sample, sequenced in a study of T-cell reconstitution after alpha-beta-depleted transplantation in children. The library targeted TCRbeta and was prepared with unique molecular identifiers. Each CDR3 protein is one row after TCRdb ran MiXCR on the PCR reads. The top ten hold 4% to 5% of the sample, which has about 610,000 distinct CDR3 sequences, 8% to 11% seen once. Source: PBMCs from the stem cell graft donor, taken from the stem cell graft. The source of these receptors is a human donor who donated a stem cell graft to a child with acute myeloid leukemia.

This clonotype was seen a handful of times. The chain uses TRBV6-5 and TRBJ1-1; TRBD1 is a possible D gene (6 bases). Trimming cost V 4 bases and J 3 bases, with 18 bases left between them. The CDR3 extends over 16 amino acids. Germline V gene lookup returns CDR1 MNHEY and CDR2 SVGAGI. CDR3 amino acids: CASSSTGRGAYTEAFF. The CDR3 region has the DNA TGTGCCAGCAGTTCAACTGGACGGGGGGCATACACTGAAGCTTTCTTT.

This clonotype was counted a few times. The V gene is TRBV20-1, the J gene TRBJ2-3, with a weak D call TRBD2 (6 bases). Germline V lookup: CDR1 DFQATT, CDR2 SNEGSKA (reference sequence). The CDR3 sequence is 16 residues long. V lost 6 bases, J lost 6 bases, and 25 bases lay in between. CDR3 residues: CSAPSHRDSRADTQYF. The CDR3 DNA sequence: TGCAGTGCCCCGTCCCACCGGGACTCGAGAGCGGATACGCAGTATTTT.

In this sample, this clonotype turned up many times. Here the CDR3 DNA reads TGCGCCAGCAGCCAAGATTTCGAACCAGAGACCCAGTACTTC. Amino acid sequence: CASSQDFEPETQYF. The rearrangement joins TRBV4-3 to TRBJ2-5, with no clear D. This CDR3 has 14 residues. Trimming cost V 0 bases and J 4 bases, with 9 bases left between them. Germline V gives CDR1 LGHNA, CDR2 YSLEER.

Only a few counts were recorded for this clonotype. The chain couples TRBV7-9 to TRBJ2-1; D may be TRBD2 (5 bases). Trimming pared 2 bases from V and 15 bases from J, leaving 14 bases between. The CDR3 has 12 amino acids. The germline gives CDR1 SEHNR, CDR2 FQNEAQ (reference sequence). CDR3 nucleotides: TGTGCCAGCAGCTTATTAATGGGAGACGCGTTCTTC. Its protein is CASSLLMGDAFF.

For this clonotype: It may be a read error: a sequence one base away is much more abundant. The chain links TRBV12-3 or TRBV12-4 to TRBJ2-1; D not resolved. The V and J ends lost 11 bases and 7 bases respectively, with 18 bases between them. The CDR3 totals 13 residues. CDR3 sequence: CAGNANEKNEQFF. DNA of the CDR3: TGTGCCGGCAACGCAAACGAAAAGAATGAGCAGTTCTTC.

CDR3 sequence reads: CSAGRVSYEQYF. The CDR3 nucleotides read TGCAGCGCCGGCAGGGTTTCCTACGAGCAGTACTTC. This chain uses TRBV29-1 with TRBJ2-7; the D gene is possibly TRBD1 (5 bases). Germline CDR1 and CDR2: SQVTM and ANQGSEA. The CDR3 runs 12 residues. V lost 7 bases to trimming and J lost 1 base, with 11 bases between them.

V is TRBV20-1 and J is TRBJ1-2; a possible D gene is TRBD1 (6 bases). Germline V gene sequence: CDR1 DFQATT, CDR2 SNEGSKA (reference sequence). This CDR3 has 14 amino acids. V was trimmed by 3 bases and J by 6 bases, leaving 17 bases between them. CDR3 coding DNA: TGCAGTGCTAGGGTACAGCAGGGGTCTAATGGCTACACCTTC. Translation gives CSARVQQGSNGYTF.

The chain is built from TRBV28 and TRBJ2-5, with 14 bases that match TRBD2. Trimming took 4 bases from V and 5 from J; bases not matched to a gene: 6. This CDR3 has 16 amino acids. Germline-derived CDR1 and CDR2 are MDHEN and SYDVKM. The CDR3, as DNA: TGTGCCAGCAGTTCCCGGACTAGCGGGAGGAGGGAGACCCAGTACTTC. This codes for CASSSRTSGRRETQYF. Based on the CDR3 plus reference TRBV28 and TRBJ2-5, the full variable domain is DVKVTQSSRYLVKRTGEKVFLECVQDMDHENMFWYRQDPGLGLRLIYFSYDVKMKEKGDIPEGYSVSREKKERFSLILESASTNQTSMYLCASSSRTSGRRETQYFGPGTRLLVL.

This clonotype has a count of ten or more. The genes are TRBV12-3 or TRBV12-4 and TRBJ2-7; 7 bases fit TRBD1. The CDR3 has 14 residues. The V segment lost 6 bases and the J segment 1 base; nucleotides outside the gene matches: 6. DNA of the CDR3: TGTGCCAGCAGCGATCACAGGGGATCCTACGAGCAGTACTTC. This codes for CASSDHRGSYEQYF.

A few counts support this clonotype. The chain has TRBV7-2 and TRBJ2-7; D remains ambiguous. The CDR3 is 12 amino acids. The V end was cut by 6 bases, the J end by 2 bases, with 8 bases between. CDR1 is SGHTA and CDR2 is FQGNSA in the germline V gene. CDR3 in amino acids: CASRGFTYEQYF. The CDR3 DNA reads TGTGCCAGCAGGGGGTTTACCTACGAGCAGTACTTC.

The chain links TRBV5-1 to TRBJ2-7; TRBD2 is a possible D gene (6 bases). From germline, CDR1 is SGHRS and CDR2 YFSETQ. V was shortened by 4 bases and J by 2 bases, with 13 bases between the two germline ends. CDR3 length: 14 amino acids. The CDR3 DNA sequence: TGCGCCAGCAGCCCGTCCGGGAGACCCTACGAGCAGTACTTC. This translates into CASSPSGRPYEQYF.

This clonotype was counted ten times or more. The chain recombines TRBV20-1 with TRBJ2-1, with no clear D. This CDR3 contains 13 residues. Germline assignment: CDR1 DFQATT and CDR2 SNEGSKA (reference sequence). Trimming shortened V by 2 bases and J by 2 bases, and 7 bases separated the two germline ends. The CDR3 DNA follows: TGCAGTGCTAGACTACCCCCCTACAATGAGCAGTTCTTC. Its protein is CSARLPPYNEQFF.

The table lists this clonotype with a few counts. This chain connects TRBV10-3 to TRBJ2-1; perhaps TRBD2 as D (5 bases). Germline V gene data show CDR1 as ENHRY and CDR2 as SYGVKD. V lost 4 bases and J 6 bases, leaving 13 bases between the germline ends. The CDR3 is 14 residues long. CDR3 loop: CAISAPTEGNEQFF. The CDR3 DNA reads as TGTGCCATCAGTGCCCCCACTGAGGGCAATGAGCAGTTCTTC.

This clonotype showed up just a few times. The chain joins TRBV29-1 to TRBJ2-3; 11 bases map to TRBD2. In germline, CDR1 is SQVTM, CDR2 ANQGSEA. Trimming cost V 4 bases and J 4 bases; bases outside gene matches: 4. The CDR3 extends over 14 amino acids. This chain's CDR3 is CSVAGLAAADTQYF. CDR3 nucleotides: TGCAGCGTTGCGGGACTAGCGGCGGCAGATACGCAGTATTTT.

The V and J genes are TRBV3-1 and TRBJ1-5; 7 nucleotides agree with TRBD1. Germline V gene lookup returns CDR1 LGHDT and CDR2 YNNKEL (reference sequence). With 1 base clipped from V and 7 bases from J, the junction kept 4 bases outside the gene matches. This CDR3 is built from 14 residues. In DNA form, the CDR3 reads TGTGCCAGCAGCCAAGGTACAGGGGTCCAGCCCCAGCATTTT. This gives the protein CASSQGTGVQPQHF.

This clonotype was picked up a small number of times. The genes are TRBV30 and TRBJ2-1; D not certain. Germline CDR1 is GTSNPN and CDR2 is SVGIG (reference sequence). This CDR3 is built from 13 residues. V lost 0 bases, J lost 8 bases, and 11 bases lay in between. The CDR3 DNA sequence: TGTGCCTGGAGTGTCTCTTGGCAGTATGAGCAGTTCTTC. Translation: CAWSVSWQYEQFF.

This clonotype has at least ten counts. The chain joins TRBV15 to TRBJ2-1; D unresolved. CDR3 size: 16 residues. The V and J ends lost 0 bases and 0 bases respectively, with 9 bases between them. Germline-derived CDR1 and CDR2 are LNHNV and YYDKDF (reference sequence). CDR3 residues: CATSRDALGSYNEQFF. Here the CDR3 DNA reads TGTGCCACCAGCAGAGATGCCCTTGGCTCCTACAATGAGCAGTTCTTC.

This clonotype is a singleton in its sample. V usage is TRBV7-8 and J usage is TRBJ2-2; no clear D. Germline lookup yields CDR1 SGHVS and CDR2 FQNEAQ. V was pared by 5 bases and J by 5 bases, with 18 bases between. The length of the CDR3 is 16 residues. CDR3 residues: CASSPHQASRTGELFF. The CDR3, as DNA: TGTGCCAGCAGCCCCCACCAAGCTAGTCGAACCGGGGAGCTGTTTTTT.

This clonotype has at least ten counts. V gene TRBV20-1 combines with J gene TRBJ1-1; D is undetermined. CDR1 DFQATT and CDR2 SNEGSKA come from the germline V gene (reference sequence). V shed 0 bases and J shed 0 bases, with 11 bases lying between them. The CDR3 is 15 amino acids. The CDR3 DNA follows: TGCAGTGCTAGAGATGTTCGCCTTATGAACACTGAAGCTTTCTTT. As protein: CSARDVRLMNTEAFF.

Only a few counts were recorded for this clonotype. The DNA of the CDR3 is TGCGCCAGCAGCTTGTTTGGGGAGGGACACCTGAACACTGAAGCTTTCTTT. It encodes CASSLFGEGHLNTEAFF. The V gene is TRBV5-1, the J gene TRBJ1-1; weak D call: TRBD1 (6 bases). Germline CDR1 reads SGHRS; CDR2 reads YFSETQ. The CDR3 is 17 residues long. V lost 1 base and J lost 0, with 16 bases in between.

This clonotype was recorded at least ten times. The rearrangement uses TRBV5-1 and TRBJ2-2; no firm D call. Looked up from germline, CDR1 is SGHRS and CDR2 is YFSETQ. The V and J ends lost 0 bases and 8 bases respectively, with 11 bases between them. This CDR3 comprises 14 residues. CDR3 nucleotide sequence: TGCGCCAGCAGCTTGGATCCTAGTCTGGGGGAGCTGTTTTTT. It codes for CASSLDPSLGELFF.

This clonotype showed up just a few times. V usage is TRBV7-3 and J usage is TRBJ2-3; a possible D gene is TRBD1 (6 bases). The germline V and J ends were trimmed by 5 bases and 2 bases, with 14 bases remaining between them. The CDR3 extends over 15 amino acids. The V gene's germline CDR1 is SGHTA and CDR2 FQGTGA. In DNA form, the CDR3 reads TGTGCCAGCAGCAGGACAGCTACTCCCACAGATACGCAGTATTTT. This sequence encodes CASSRTATPTDTQYF.

The rearrangement links TRBV6-2 or TRBV6-3 to TRBJ2-7, with D possibly TRBD1 on 6 matching bases. The CDR3 loop spans 12 amino acids. V gave up 2 bases and J gave up 5 bases, with 7 bases separating them. Per germline, CDR1 MNHEY and CDR2 SVGEGT. The CDR3 DNA sequence: TGTGCCAGCAGTTACGAGGGGGACGAGCAGTACTTC. Translated: CASSYEGDEQYF.

This sequence joins TRBV18 and TRBJ1-1; D is unclear. CDR1 is KGHSH, CDR2 LQKENI, per germline. This CDR3 region has 13 residues. Trimming left V 1 base short and J 1 base short, with 4 bases between. CDR3 loop: CASSPQWNTEAFF. DNA of the CDR3: TGTGCCAGCTCACCACAATGGAACACTGAAGCTTTCTTT.

The V call is TRBV7-2, the J call TRBJ1-3, with TRBD1 matching over 8 bases. Per the germline V gene, CDR1 is SGHTA and CDR2 is FQGNSA. This CDR3 region has 16 residues. V gave up 9 bases and J gave up 2 bases; unmatched junction bases: 12. The CDR3 spells CASSGGTGGTGNTIYF. CDR3 nucleotide sequence: TGTGCCAGTTCGGGGGGGACAGGAGGAACTGGAAACACCATATATTTT.

The J gene is TRBJ2-1, the V gene TRBV20-1; D might be TRBD2 (6 bases). The germline V gene has CDR1 DFQATT and CDR2 SNEGSKA (reference sequence). There are 15 residues in the CDR3. V lost 0 bases and J 6 bases, leaving 15 bases between the germline ends. The CDR3 sequence: CSARDRTIAGNEQFF. The DNA of the CDR3 is TGCAGTGCTAGAGACCGGACTATAGCTGGCAATGAGCAGTTCTTC.

This clonotype was seen many times. The gene calls are TRBV16 and TRBJ1-1; possible D gene TRBD1, 6 bases. CDR1 is KGHSY, CDR2 FQNENV, per germline. The V end lost 7 bases, the J end lost 3 bases, and 15 bases lay between the germline ends. The CDR3 has 14 amino acids. CDR3 region: CASTSGGQHTEAFF. In DNA form, the CDR3 reads TGTGCCAGCACCTCGGGGGGGCAGCACACTGAAGCTTTCTTT.

Only a few counts were recorded for this clonotype. This chain uses TRBV28 with TRBJ2-7; D not certain. Trimming removed 2 bases from V and 3 bases from J, with 11 bases in between. Germline V gene lookup returns CDR1 MDHEN and CDR2 SYDVKM. The CDR3 loop spans 14 amino acids. CDR3 protein: CASSLRPIHYEQYF. The CDR3 DNA is TGTGCCAGCAGTTTACGTCCGATCCACTACGAGCAGTACTTC.

This clonotype has at least ten counts. CDR3 region: CASSSPWREKDNEQFF. The CDR3 bases are TGCGCCAGCAGCTCGCCTTGGCGGGAAAAGGACAATGAGCAGTTCTTC. V usage is TRBV5-1 and J usage is TRBJ2-1; D is perhaps TRBD2 (6 bases). V was pared by 3 bases and J by 5 bases, with 18 bases between. The CDR3 has 16 residues. CDR1 is SGHRS, CDR2 YFSETQ, per germline.

This clonotype was counted only a few times. The gene calls are TRBV7-2 and TRBJ1-1; 9 nucleotides agree with TRBD1. The CDR3 sequence is 13 residues long. Germline CDR1 and CDR2: SGHTA and FQGNSA. Germline trimming cut 6 bases from V and 5 bases from J; bases unmatched to any gene: 4. The CDR3 region is CASRPGQGTEAFF. The CDR3 DNA is TGTGCCAGCAGACCTGGACAGGGGACTGAAGCTTTCTTT.